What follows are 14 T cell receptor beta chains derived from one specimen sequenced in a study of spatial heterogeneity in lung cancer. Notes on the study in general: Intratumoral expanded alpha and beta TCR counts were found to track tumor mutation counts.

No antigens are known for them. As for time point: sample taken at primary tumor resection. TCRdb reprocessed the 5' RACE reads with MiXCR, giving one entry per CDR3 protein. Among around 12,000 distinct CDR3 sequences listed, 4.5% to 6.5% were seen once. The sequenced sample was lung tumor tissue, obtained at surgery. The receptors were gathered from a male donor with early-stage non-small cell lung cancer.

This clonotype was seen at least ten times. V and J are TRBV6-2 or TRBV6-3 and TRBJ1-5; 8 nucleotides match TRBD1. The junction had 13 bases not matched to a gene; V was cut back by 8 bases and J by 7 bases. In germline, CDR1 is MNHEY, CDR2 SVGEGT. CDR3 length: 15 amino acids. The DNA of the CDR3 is TGTGCCAGCCGAAATGGACAGGGTGGGAGACAGCCCCAGCATTTT. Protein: CASRNGQGGRQPQHF.

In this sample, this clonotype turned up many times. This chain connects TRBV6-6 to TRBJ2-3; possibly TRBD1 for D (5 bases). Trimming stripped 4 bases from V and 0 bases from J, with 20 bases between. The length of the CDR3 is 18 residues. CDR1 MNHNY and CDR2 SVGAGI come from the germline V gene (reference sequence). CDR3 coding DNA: TGTGCCAGCAGTTTTTCAGGGATTTCAACGACTAGCACAGATACGCAGTATTTT. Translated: CASSFSGISTTSTDTQYF.

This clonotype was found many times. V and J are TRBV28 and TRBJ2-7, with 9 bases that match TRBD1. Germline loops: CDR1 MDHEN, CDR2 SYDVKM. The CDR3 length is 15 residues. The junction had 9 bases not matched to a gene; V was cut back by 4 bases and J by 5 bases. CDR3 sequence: CASSYAGTGIDEQYF. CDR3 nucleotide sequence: TGTGCCAGCAGTTACGCGGGGACAGGGATAGACGAGCAGTACTTC.

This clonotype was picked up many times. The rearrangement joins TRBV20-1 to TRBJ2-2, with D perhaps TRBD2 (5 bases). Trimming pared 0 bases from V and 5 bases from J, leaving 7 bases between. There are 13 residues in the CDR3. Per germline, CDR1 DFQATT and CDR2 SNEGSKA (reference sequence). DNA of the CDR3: TGCAGTGCTAGAGATCGGGGTACCGGGGAGCTGTTTTTT. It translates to CSARDRGTGELFF.

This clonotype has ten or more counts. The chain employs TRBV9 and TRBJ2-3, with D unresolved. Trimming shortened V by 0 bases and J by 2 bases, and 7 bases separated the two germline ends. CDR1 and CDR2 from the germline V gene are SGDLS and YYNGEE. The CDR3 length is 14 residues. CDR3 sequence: CASSVVSLTDTQYF. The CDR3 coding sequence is TGTGCCAGCAGCGTAGTGTCCCTCACAGATACGCAGTATTTT.

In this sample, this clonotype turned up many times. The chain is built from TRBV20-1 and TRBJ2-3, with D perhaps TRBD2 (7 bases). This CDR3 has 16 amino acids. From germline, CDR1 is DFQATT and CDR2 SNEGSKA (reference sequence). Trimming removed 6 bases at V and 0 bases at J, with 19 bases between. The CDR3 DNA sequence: TGCAGTGCCCCAGACAGGAGCGGGACTAGCACAGATACGCAGTATTTT. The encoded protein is CSAPDRSGTSTDTQYF.

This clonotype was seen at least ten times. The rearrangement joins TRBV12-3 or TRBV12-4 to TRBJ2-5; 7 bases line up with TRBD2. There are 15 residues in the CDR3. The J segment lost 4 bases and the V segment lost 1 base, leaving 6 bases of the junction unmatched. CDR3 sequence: CASSLDRAGRETQYF. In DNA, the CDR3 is TGTGCCAGCAGTTTAGACCGAGCGGGACGAGAGACCCAGTACTTC.

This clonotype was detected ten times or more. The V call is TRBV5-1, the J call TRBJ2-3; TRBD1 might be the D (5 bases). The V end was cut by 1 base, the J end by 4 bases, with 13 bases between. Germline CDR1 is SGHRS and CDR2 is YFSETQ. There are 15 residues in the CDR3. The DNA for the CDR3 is TGCGCCAGCAGCTTGCCAGGGCAGAGCGCAGATACGCAGTATTTT. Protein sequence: CASSLPGQSADTQYF.

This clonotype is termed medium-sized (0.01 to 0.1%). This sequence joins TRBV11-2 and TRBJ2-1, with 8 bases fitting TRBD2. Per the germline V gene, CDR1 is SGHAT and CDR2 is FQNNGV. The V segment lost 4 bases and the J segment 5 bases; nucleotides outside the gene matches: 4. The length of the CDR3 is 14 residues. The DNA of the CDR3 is TGTGCCAGCAGCTCTAGCGGGCCCGACAATGAGCAGTTCTTC. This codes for CASSSSGPDNEQFF.

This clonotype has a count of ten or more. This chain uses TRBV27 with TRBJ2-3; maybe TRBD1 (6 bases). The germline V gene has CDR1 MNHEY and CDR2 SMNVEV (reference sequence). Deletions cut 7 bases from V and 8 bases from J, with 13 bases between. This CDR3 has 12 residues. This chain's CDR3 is CASNSTGRTQYF. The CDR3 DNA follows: TGTGCCAGCAACTCGACAGGACGTACGCAGTATTTT.

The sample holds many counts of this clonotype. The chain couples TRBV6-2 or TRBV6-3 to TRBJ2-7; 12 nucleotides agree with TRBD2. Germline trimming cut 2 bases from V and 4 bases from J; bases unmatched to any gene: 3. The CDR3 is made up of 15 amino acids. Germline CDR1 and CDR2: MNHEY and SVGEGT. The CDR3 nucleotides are TGTGCCAGCAGTTACACTAGCGGGAGGACTTACGAGCAGTACTTC. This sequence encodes CASSYTSGRTYEQYF.

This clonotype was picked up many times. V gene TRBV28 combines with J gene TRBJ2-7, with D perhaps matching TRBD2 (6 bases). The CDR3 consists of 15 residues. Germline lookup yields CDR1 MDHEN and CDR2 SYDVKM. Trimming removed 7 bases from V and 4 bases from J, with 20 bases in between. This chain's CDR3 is CASILGGGDSYEQYV. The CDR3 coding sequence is TGTGCCAGCATCTTGGGTGGTGGGGACTCATACGAGCAGTACGTC.

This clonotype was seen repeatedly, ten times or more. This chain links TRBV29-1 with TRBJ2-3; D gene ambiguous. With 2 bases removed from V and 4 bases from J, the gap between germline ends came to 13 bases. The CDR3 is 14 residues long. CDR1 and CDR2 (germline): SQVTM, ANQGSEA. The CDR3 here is CSVESWAEADTQYF. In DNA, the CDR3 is TGCAGCGTTGAATCTTGGGCCGAGGCAGATACGCAGTATTTT.

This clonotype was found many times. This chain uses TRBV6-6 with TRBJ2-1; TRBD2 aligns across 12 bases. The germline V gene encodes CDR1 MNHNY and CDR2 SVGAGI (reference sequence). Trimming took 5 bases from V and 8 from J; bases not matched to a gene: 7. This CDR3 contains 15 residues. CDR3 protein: CASSRSSGGEDEQFF. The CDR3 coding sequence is TGTGCCAGCAGTCGGTCTAGCGGGGGGGAGGATGAGCAGTTCTTC.